This passage covers 26 T cell receptor beta chains from one sample sequenced in a study of blood T cell repertoires in COVID-19 (dated by TCRdb to the early 2020s). Libraries were built with the immunoSEQ multiplex PCR assay. Not all clones reach the TCRdb copy of this immuneACCESS table, which keeps in-frame sequences only. Checked studies attribute under half of the gap to unresolved V genes and leave the rest unexplained. A total of fewer than 300,000 clones appear in this sample, about four fifths of them only once. Jointly, the top ten make up roughly a tenth of the sample. Sequencing was carried out using peripheral blood. These receptors were taken from a woman between 45 and 60 years old who had recovered from COVID-19.

V and J are TRBV19 and TRBJ2-1; 8 bases agree with TRBD2. Losses at the gene ends were 3 bases for V and 9 bases for J; bases not matched to a gene: 4. Germline assignment: CDR1 LNHDA and CDR2 SQIVND (reference sequence). This CDR3 region has 13 residues. The CDR3 DNA reads as TGTGCCAGTAGTATTTTGGCGGGAGGTGAGCAGTTCTTC. This codes for CASSILAGGEQFF. Complete variable domain (other parts from reference TRBV19 and TRBJ2-1): DGGITQSPKYLFRKEGQNVTLSCEQNLNHDAMYWYRQDPGQGLRLIYYSQIVNDFQKGDIAEGYSVSREKKESFPLTVTSAQKNPTAFYLCASSILAGGEQFFGPGTRLTVL.

Here the CDR3 reads CASSPGYSYNEQFF. DNA of the CDR3: TGTGCCAGCAGTCCAGGGTACTCCTACAATGAGCAGTTCTTC. The chain uses TRBV6-6 and TRBJ2-1, with D possibly being TRBD1 (5 bases). This CDR3 is 14 amino acids long. V gave up 5 bases and J gave up 0 bases, with 8 bases separating them. Looked up from germline, CDR1 is MNHNY and CDR2 is SVGAGI (reference sequence).

The chain recombines TRBV25-1 with TRBJ1-6, with unresolved D. Germline V lookup: CDR1 MGHDK, CDR2 SYGVNS. V dropped 6 bases and J dropped 6 bases, with 9 bases sitting between them. The CDR3 sequence is 13 residues long. The CDR3 DNA reads as TGTGCCAGCAGGGAAGGGCTTAATTCACCCCTCCACTTT. Encoded protein: CASREGLNSPLHF.

This CDR3 is CASSLVFSQGVEQYF. DNA for the CDR3: TGTGCCAGCAGCTTAGTGTTTAGCCAGGGGGTCGAGCAGTACTTC. The chain has TRBV7-2 and TRBJ2-7; TRBD1 agrees at 7 bases. V lost 1 base and J lost 6; bases outside the gene matches: 9. The CDR3 has 15 residues. Germline V gene lookup returns CDR1 SGHTA and CDR2 FQGNSA.

The V call is TRBV15, the J call TRBJ2-7; TRBD1 is a possible D gene (5 bases). Per the germline V gene, CDR1 is LNHNV and CDR2 is YYDKDF (reference sequence). The CDR3 runs 11 residues. The V end lost 8 bases, the J end lost 8 bases, and 13 bases lay between the germline ends. Here the CDR3 DNA reads TGTGCCACCCGATCGTCAGGGCAGCAGTACTTC. The encoded protein is CATRSSGQQYF.

This clone has just one count. The chain joins TRBV27 to TRBJ2-7; 15 bases fit TRBD2. Germline CDR1 MNHEY, CDR2 SMNVEV (reference sequence). The CDR3 runs to 17 residues. V was clipped by 6 bases and J by 3 bases; unmatched bases: 9. The CDR3 spells CASRKGLAGGLGYEQYF. The CDR3, as DNA: TGTGCCAGCAGAAAGGGACTAGCGGGAGGATTGGGCTACGAGCAGTACTTC.

The J gene is TRBJ1-2, the V gene TRBV4-1; possible D gene TRBD1, 6 bases. V lost 4 bases and J lost 12, with 18 bases in between. Per germline, CDR1 MGHRA and CDR2 YSYEKL. This CDR3 has 13 amino acids. The chain's CDR3 is CASSLDGTRGHTF. The DNA for the CDR3 is TGCGCCAGCAGCCTCGATGGGACCAGGGGACACACCTTC.

This chain links TRBV6-2 or TRBV6-3 with TRBJ2-7; 11 bases map to TRBD1. The ends lost 5 bases at V and 2 bases at J; junction bases unmatched: 5. From germline, CDR1 is MNHEY and CDR2 SVGEGT. The CDR3 covers 15 residues. The CDR3, as DNA: TGTGCCAGCAGTAAACGGACAGGGGGCCCCTACGAGCAGTACTTC. Translating it yields CASSKRTGGPYEQYF.

The gene calls are TRBV27 and TRBJ1-2; 7 positions match TRBD1. CDR1 and CDR2 (germline): MNHEY, SMNVEV (reference sequence). After removal of 6 bases from V and 3 bases from J, the junction contained 4 bases not matched to a gene. The CDR3 is 13 amino acids. CDR3 residues: CASSQGGDYGYTF. CDR3 bases: TGTGCCAGCAGCCAAGGGGGCGACTATGGCTACACCTTC.

A single count supports this clone. The chain combines TRBV7-3 with TRBJ2-3; TRBD1 aligns across 9 bases. Unmatched junction bases numbered 14, after V lost 5 bases and J lost 2 bases. Germline lookup yields CDR1 SGHTA and CDR2 FQGTGA. The CDR3 loop spans 18 amino acids. The CDR3 region has the DNA TGTGCCAGCAGCCCGGGACAGGGAGGTCCACCGTACACAGATACGCAGTATTTT. Translation gives CASSPGQGGPPYTDTQYF.

This chain links TRBV30 with TRBJ1-5; TRBD1 matches 8 bases. The V gene's germline CDR1 is GTSNPN and CDR2 SVGIG (reference sequence). CDR3 length: 14 amino acids. The V segment lost 3 bases and the J segment 4 bases; nucleotides outside the gene matches: 5. The CDR3 loop reads CAWRGTGGNQPQHF. In DNA, the CDR3 is TGTGCCTGGAGGGGGACAGGCGGTAATCAGCCCCAGCATTTT. Together with reference TRBV30 and TRBJ1-5, the CDR3 gives the full variable domain: SQTIHQWPATLVQPVGSPLSLECTVEGTSNPNLYWYRQAAGRGLQLLFYSVGIGQISSEVPQNLSASRPQDRQFILSSKKLLLSDSGFYLCAWRGTGGNQPQHFGDGTRLSIL.

V and J are TRBV30 and TRBJ1-1, with D perhaps TRBD1 (5 bases). The CDR3 runs to 15 residues. Per germline, CDR1 GTSNPN and CDR2 SVGIG (reference sequence). Trimming took off 1 base at V and 1 base at J, with 13 bases between the two ends. The CDR3 sequence is CAWSELRRANTEAFF. CDR3 coding DNA: TGTGCCTGGAGTGAGTTGCGCAGGGCGAACACTGAAGCTTTCTTT.

This chain connects TRBV18 to TRBJ1-1; 10 bases match TRBD1. V trimming: 0 bases; J trimming: 4 bases; junction bases outside the gene matches: 2. CDR3 length: 15 residues. Germline CDR1 is KGHSH and CDR2 is LQKENI. The DNA for the CDR3 is TGTGCCAGCTCACCACCGGGACAGGGGAGCACTGAAGCTTTCTTT. It translates to CASSPPGQGSTEAFF.

On this clone: Other nucleotide sequences from this sample produce the same CDR3. CDR3 loop: CASSTDQETQYF. In nucleotides, the CDR3 is TGTGCCAGTAGTACGGACCAAGAGACCCAGTACTTC. The chain joins TRBV19 to TRBJ2-5; D gene ambiguous. The CDR3 loop spans 12 amino acids. V shed 4 bases and J shed 0 bases, with 3 bases lying between them. The germline CDR1 and CDR2 sequences are LNHDA and SQIVND (reference sequence).

This chain uses TRBV6-1 with TRBJ2-7, with D tentatively TRBD1 (5 bases). V was shortened by 1 base and J by 0 bases, with 13 bases between the two germline ends. The CDR3 loop spans 16 amino acids. Germline V CDR1 and CDR2: MNHNS, SASEGT. CDR3 coding DNA: TGTGCCAGCAGTGAAGGAAGGGGCTCCGTCTCCTACGAGCAGTACTTC. Its protein product is CASSEGRGSVSYEQYF.

This clone appeared once. V gene TRBV6-6 combines with J gene TRBJ1-2, with D hard to call. The germline V gene has CDR1 MNHNY and CDR2 SVGAGI (reference sequence). This CDR3 has 12 amino acids. V shed 7 bases and J shed 3 bases, with 9 bases lying between them. This CDR3 reads CASKAADYGYTF. The CDR3 DNA is TGTGCCAGCAAGGCGGCAGACTATGGCTACACCTTC.

This clone has only one observation. CDR3 loop: CASSLRGGLAGTDTQYF. The CDR3 nucleotides are TGTGCCAGCAGCTTGCGGGGGGGACTAGCGGGCACAGATACGCAGTATTTT. The rearrangement uses TRBV7-2 and TRBJ2-3, with 11 bases matching TRBD2. With 3 bases clipped from V and 1 base from J, the junction kept 6 bases outside the gene matches. Germline CDR1 is SGHTA and CDR2 is FQGNSA. The CDR3 consists of 17 residues.

The chain couples TRBV6-4 to TRBJ1-4, with D tentatively TRBD1 (5 bases). The germline gives CDR1 MRHNA, CDR2 SNTAGT. Trimming took 1 base from V and 2 from J, leaving 23 bases between them. The CDR3 extends over 20 amino acids. The CDR3 spells CASSDYQGFPSLATNEKLFF. The CDR3 nucleotides are TGTGCCAGCAGTGACTACCAGGGTTTCCCTTCTCTCGCCACTAATGAAAAACTGTTTTTT.

This chain links TRBV5-4 with TRBJ1-2; perhaps TRBD1 as D (6 bases). This CDR3 has 15 amino acids. The germline V gene encodes CDR1 SGHNT and CDR2 YYREEE (reference sequence). The V end was cut by 4 bases, the J end by 5 bases, with 18 bases between. CDR3 residues: CASSLKTGPGYGYTF. CDR3 coding DNA: TGTGCCAGCAGCCTCAAGACAGGTCCGGGATATGGCTACACCTTC.

The chain has TRBV6-5 and TRBJ2-7; possibly TRBD1 for D (6 bases). The CDR3 loop spans 11 amino acids. With 8 bases removed from V and 1 base from J, the gap between germline ends came to 6 bases. In germline, CDR1 is MNHEY, CDR2 SVGAGI. The CDR3 protein is CASDRSYEQYF. Here the CDR3 DNA reads TGTGCCAGCGACAGGTCCTACGAGCAGTACTTC.

The V gene is TRBV6-6, the J gene TRBJ2-1; 9 bases map to TRBD1. V shed 2 bases and J 7 bases; nucleotides not matched to a gene: 3. The germline CDR1 and CDR2 sequences are MNHNY and SVGAGI (reference sequence). The CDR3 length is 14 residues. DNA for the CDR3: TGTGCCAGCAGTTACCTGACAGGGGGTAATGAGCAGTTCTTC. Its protein is CASSYLTGGNEQFF.

The chain is built from TRBV2 and TRBJ1-2; 8 nucleotides match TRBD1. The V gene end was trimmed by 4 bases and the J gene end by 5 bases; junction bases not matched to a gene: 6. CDR3 length equals 14 residues. Germline V lookup: CDR1 SNHLY, CDR2 FYNNEI. In DNA, the CDR3 is TGTGCCAGCAGTGGGGGACAGGTTGGGTATGGCTACACCTTC. This sequence encodes CASSGGQVGYGYTF.

The chain's CDR3 is CASSQDGTGINEQFF. The CDR3 DNA is TGCGCCAGCAGCCAAGATGGGACAGGGATAAATGAGCAGTTCTTC. V usage is TRBV4-3 and J usage is TRBJ2-1; TRBD1 matches at 9 bases. The CDR3 sequence is 15 residues long. J was trimmed by 7 bases and V by 0 bases; bases with no gene match: 4. Per the germline V gene, CDR1 is LGHNA and CDR2 is YSLEER.

This clone appeared a single time. Compared with germline, one end of the junction differs, possibly owing to a read error. V gene TRBV7-9 combines with J gene TRBJ2-5, with 9 bases lining up with TRBD1. The CDR3 sequence is 13 residues long. Germline V gene sequence: CDR1 SEHNR, CDR2 FQNEAQ (reference sequence). The CDR3 nucleotides read TGCAGATCCTCCCGGGACAGGGAAGAGACCCAGTACTTC. This codes for CRSSRDREETQYF.

V usage is TRBV3-1 (or the pseudogene TRBV3-2) and J usage is TRBJ1-1; the match to TRBD1 covers 8 bases. This CDR3 is 14 amino acids long. V dropped 2 bases and J dropped 5; count of bases not matched to a gene: 4. CDR1 LGHDT and CDR2 YNNKEL come from the germline V gene (reference sequence). The CDR3 spells CASSQSDRGTEAFF. CDR3 nucleotides: TGTGCCAGCAGCCAATCCGACAGGGGAACTGAAGCTTTCTTT.

V gene TRBV11-2 combines with J gene TRBJ1-4; 8 nucleotides match TRBD1. The CDR3 spans 14 residues. J lost 11 bases, V lost 3 bases, and 8 bases had no gene match. In germline, CDR1 is SGHAT, CDR2 FQNNGV. The CDR3 region has the DNA TGTGCCAGCAGCTTTGACAGGGGAGTAGTGAAACTGTTTTTT. It translates to CASSFDRGVVKLFF.